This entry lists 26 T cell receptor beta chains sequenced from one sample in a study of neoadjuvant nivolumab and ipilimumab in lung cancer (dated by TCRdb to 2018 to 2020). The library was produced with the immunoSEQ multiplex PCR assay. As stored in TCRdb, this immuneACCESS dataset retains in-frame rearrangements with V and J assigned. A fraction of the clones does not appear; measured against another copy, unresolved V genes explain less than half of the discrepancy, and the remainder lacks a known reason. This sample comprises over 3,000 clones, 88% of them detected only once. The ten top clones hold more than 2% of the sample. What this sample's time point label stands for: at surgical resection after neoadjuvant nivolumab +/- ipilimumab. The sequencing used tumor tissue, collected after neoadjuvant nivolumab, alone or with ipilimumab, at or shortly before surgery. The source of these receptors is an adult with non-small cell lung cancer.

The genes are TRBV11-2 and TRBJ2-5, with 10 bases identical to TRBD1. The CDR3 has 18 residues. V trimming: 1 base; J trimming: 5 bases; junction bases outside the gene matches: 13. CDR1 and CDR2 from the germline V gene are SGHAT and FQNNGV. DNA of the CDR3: TGTGCCAGCAGCTTAGGTTTAAGGACAGGGGGGCAAGGGGAGACCCAGTACTTC. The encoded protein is CASSLGLRTGGQGETQYF.

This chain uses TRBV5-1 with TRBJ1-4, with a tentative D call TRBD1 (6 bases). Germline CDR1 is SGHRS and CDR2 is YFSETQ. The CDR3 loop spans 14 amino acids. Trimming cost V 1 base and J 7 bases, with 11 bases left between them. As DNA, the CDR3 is TGCGCCAGCAGCTTGTTGGGGGGGGCTGAAAAACTGTTTTTT. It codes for CASSLLGGAEKLFF.

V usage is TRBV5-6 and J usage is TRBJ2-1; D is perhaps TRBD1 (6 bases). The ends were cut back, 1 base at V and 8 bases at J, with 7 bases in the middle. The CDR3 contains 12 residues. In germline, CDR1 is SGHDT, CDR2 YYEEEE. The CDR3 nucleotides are TGTGCCAGCAGCTTGACAGGGTATGAGCAGTTCTTC. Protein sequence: CASSLTGYEQFF.

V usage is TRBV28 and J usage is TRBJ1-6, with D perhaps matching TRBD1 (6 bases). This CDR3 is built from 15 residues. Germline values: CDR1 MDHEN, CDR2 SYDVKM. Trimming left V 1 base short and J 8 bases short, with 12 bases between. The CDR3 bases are TGTGCCAGCAGTTTATTGCGGGGGCGGGATTCACCCCTCCACTTT. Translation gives CASSLLRGRDSPLHF.

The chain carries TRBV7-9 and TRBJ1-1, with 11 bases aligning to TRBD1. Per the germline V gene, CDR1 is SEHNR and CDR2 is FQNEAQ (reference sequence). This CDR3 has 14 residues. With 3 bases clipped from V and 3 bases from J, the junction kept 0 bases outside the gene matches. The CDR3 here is CASSLGQGDTEAFF. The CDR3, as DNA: TGTGCCAGCAGCTTGGGACAGGGGGACACTGAAGCTTTCTTT. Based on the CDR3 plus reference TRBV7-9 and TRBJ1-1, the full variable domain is DTGVSQNPRHKITKRGQNVTFRCDPISEHNRLYWYRQTLGQGPEFLTYFQNEAQLEKSRLLSDRFSAERPKGSFSTLEIQRTEQGDSAMYLCASSLGQGDTEAFFGQGTRLTVV.

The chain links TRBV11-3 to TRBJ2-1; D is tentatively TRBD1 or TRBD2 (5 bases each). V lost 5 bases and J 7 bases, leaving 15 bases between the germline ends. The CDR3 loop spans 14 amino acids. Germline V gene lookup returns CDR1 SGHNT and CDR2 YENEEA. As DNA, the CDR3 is TGTGCCAGCAGCCACGGGACGGTTGGGAATGAGCAGTTCTTC. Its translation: CASSHGTVGNEQFF.

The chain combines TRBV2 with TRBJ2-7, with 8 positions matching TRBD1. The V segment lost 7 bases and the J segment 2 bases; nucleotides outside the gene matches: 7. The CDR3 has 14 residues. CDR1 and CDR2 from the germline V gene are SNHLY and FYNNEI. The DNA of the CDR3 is TGTGCCAGCAATCCGGGACAGGAGACCTACGAGCAGTACTTC. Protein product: CASNPGQETYEQYF. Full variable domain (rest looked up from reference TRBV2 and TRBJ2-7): EPEVTQTPSHQVTQMGQEVILRCVPISNHLYFYWYRQILGQKVEFLVSFYNNEISEKSEIFDDQFSVERPDGSNFTLKIRSTKLEDSAMYFCASNPGQETYEQYFGPGTRLTVT.

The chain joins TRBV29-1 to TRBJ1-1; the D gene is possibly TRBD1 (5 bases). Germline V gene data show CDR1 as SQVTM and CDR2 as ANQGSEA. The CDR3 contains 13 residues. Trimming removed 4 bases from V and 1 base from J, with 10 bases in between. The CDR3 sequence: CSVGGRGNTEAFF. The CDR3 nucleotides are TGCAGCGTTGGGGGAAGGGGGAACACTGAAGCTTTCTTT.

CDR3 sequence reads: CASSGRRGNTEAFF. The CDR3 DNA reads as TGTGCCAGCAGTGGACGGAGAGGGAACACTGAAGCTTTCTTT. The chain couples TRBV6-1 to TRBJ1-1; no reliable D call. The CDR3 has 14 residues. V was cut by 4 bases and J by 1 base, with 10 bases left in between. Germline V CDR1 and CDR2: MNHNS, SASEGT.

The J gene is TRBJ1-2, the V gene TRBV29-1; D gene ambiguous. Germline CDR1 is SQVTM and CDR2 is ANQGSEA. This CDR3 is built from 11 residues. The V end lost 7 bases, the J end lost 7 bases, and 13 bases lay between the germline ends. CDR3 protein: CSAAVTGGYTF. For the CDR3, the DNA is TGCAGCGCCGCCGTTACTGGTGGCTACACCTTC. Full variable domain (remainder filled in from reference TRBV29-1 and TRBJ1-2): SAVISQKPSRDICQRGTSLTIQCQVDSQVTMMFWYRQQPGQSLTLIATANQGSEATYESGFVIDKFPISRPNLTFSTLTVSNMSPEDSSIYLCSAAVTGGYTFGSGTRLTVV.

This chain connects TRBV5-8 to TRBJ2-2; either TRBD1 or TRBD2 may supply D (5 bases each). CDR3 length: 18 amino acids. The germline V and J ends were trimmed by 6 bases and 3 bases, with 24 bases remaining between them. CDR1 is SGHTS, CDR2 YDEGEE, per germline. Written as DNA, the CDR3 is TGTGCCAGCACCCTAAAGGTTTCCCGGGACGCTTACACCGGGGAGCTGTTTTTT. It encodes CASTLKVSRDAYTGELFF.

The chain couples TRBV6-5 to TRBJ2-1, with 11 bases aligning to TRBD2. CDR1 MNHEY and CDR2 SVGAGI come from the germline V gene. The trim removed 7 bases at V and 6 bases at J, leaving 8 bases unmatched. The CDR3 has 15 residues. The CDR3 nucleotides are TGTGCCAGCACCGGTAGCGGGGGGGCTCGCAATGAGCAGTTCTTC. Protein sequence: CASTGSGGARNEQFF.

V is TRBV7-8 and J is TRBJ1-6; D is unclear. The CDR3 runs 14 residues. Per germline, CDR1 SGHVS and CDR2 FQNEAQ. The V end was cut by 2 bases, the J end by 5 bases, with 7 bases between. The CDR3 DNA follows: TGTGCCAGCAGCTTATTCCAGAATAATTCACCCCTCCACTTT. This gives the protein CASSLFQNNSPLHF.

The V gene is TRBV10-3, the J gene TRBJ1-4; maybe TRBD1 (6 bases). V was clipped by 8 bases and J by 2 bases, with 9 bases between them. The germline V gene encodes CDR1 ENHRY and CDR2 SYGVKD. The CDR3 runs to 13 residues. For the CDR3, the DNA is TGTGCCATCCGAGGACAGACTAATGAAAAACTGTTTTTT. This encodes CAIRGQTNEKLFF.

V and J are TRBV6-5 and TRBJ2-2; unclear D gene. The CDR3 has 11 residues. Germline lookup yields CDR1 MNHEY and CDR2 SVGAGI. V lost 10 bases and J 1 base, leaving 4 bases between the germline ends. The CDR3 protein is CATQNTGELFF. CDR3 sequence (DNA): TGTGCCACCCAGAACACCGGGGAGCTGTTTTTT.

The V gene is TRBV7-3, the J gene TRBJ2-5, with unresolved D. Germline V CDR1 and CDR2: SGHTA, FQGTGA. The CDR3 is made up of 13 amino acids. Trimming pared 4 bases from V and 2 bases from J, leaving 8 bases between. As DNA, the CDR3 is TGTGCCAGCAGCTCGCCTCCTCAAGAGACCCAGTACTTC. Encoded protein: CASSSPPQETQYF.

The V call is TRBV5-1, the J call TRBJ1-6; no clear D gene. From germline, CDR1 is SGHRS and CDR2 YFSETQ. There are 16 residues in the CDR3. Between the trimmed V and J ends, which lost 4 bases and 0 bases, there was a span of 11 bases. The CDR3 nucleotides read TGCGCCAGCAGCCCCTCCGGGAGCTCCTATAATTCACCCCTCCACTTT. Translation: CASSPSGSSYNSPLHF.

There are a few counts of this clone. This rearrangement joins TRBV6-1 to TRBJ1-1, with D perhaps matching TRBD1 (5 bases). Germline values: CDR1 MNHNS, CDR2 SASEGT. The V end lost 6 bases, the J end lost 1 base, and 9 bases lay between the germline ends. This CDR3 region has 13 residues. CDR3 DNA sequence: TGTGCCAGCAGAAACACAGGGAACACTGAAGCTTTCTTT. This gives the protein CASRNTGNTEAFF.

DNA for the CDR3: TGTGCCAGCTCACCAAACTCAGGGGGGTCCTCCTACGAGCAGTACTTC. This gives the protein CASSPNSGGSSYEQYF. V is TRBV18 and J is TRBJ2-7; perhaps TRBD1 as D (7 bases). CDR3 size: 16 residues. Trimming took 2 bases from V and 0 from J, leaving 14 bases between them. Germline CDR1 is KGHSH and CDR2 is LQKENI.

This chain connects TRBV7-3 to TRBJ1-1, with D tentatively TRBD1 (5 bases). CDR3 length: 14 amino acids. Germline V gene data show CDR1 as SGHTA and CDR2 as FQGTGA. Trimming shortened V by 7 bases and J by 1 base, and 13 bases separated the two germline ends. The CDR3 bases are TGTGCCAGCAAGAGGGCAGGGACGAACACTGAAGCTTTCTTT. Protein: CASKRAGTNTEAFF.

DNA of the CDR3: TGCGCCAGCAGCCAAGAGGGGACAGGGGGGAGCTACGAGCAGTACTTC. Its translation is CASSQEGTGGSYEQYF. The V and J genes are TRBV4-1 and TRBJ2-7, with 11 bases that match TRBD1. The junction had 4 bases not matched to a gene; V was cut back by 0 bases and J by 3 bases. The germline gives CDR1 MGHRA, CDR2 YSYEKL. This CDR3 comprises 16 residues.

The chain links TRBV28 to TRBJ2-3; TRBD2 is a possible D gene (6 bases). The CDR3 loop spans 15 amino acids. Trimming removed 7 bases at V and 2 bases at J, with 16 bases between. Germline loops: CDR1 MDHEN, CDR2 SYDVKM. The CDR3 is CASTVSRGVTDTQYF. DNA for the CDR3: TGTGCCAGCACCGTTTCTCGCGGGGTCACAGATACGCAGTATTTT. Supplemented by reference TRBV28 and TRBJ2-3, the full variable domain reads DVKVTQSSRYLVKRTGEKVFLECVQDMDHENMFWYRQDPGLGLRLIYFSYDVKMKEKGDIPEGYSVSREKKERFSLILESASTNQTSMYLCASTVSRGVTDTQYFGPGTRLTVL.

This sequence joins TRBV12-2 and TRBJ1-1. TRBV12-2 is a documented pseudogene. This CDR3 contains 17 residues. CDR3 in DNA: TGTGCAAGTCGCTTGTACGGGATTCCTAAAATGAACACTGAAGCTTTCTTT. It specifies CASRLYGIPKMNTEAFF.

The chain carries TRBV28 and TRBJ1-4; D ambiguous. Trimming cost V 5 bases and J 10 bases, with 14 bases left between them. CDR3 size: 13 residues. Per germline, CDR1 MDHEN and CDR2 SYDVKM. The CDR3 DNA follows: TGTGCCAGCAGTCCTTCCGCCAGGACAAAACTGTTTTTT. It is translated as CASSPSARTKLFF.

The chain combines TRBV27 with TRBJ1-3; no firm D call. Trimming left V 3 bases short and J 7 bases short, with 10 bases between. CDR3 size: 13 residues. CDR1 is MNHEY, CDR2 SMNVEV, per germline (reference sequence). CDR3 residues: CASSFTLGNTIYF. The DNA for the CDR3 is TGTGCCAGCAGTTTTACCTTGGGGAACACCATATATTTT.

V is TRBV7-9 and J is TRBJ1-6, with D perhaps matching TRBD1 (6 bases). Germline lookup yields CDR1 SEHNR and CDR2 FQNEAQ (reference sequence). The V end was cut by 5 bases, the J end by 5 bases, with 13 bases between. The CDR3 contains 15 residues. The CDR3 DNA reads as TGTGCCAGCAGCCCCAGGGGCGCCGATAATTCACCCCTCCACTTT. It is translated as CASSPRGADNSPLHF. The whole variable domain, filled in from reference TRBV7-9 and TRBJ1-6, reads DTGVSQNPRHKITKRGQNVTFRCDPISEHNRLYWYRQTLGQGPEFLTYFQNEAQLEKSRLLSDRFSAERPKGSFSTLEIQRTEQGDSAMYLCASSPRGADNSPLHFGNGTRLTVT.